The rows below give T cell receptor beta chains drawn from one sample of a study of human T cells and chemical hapten exposure. MiXCR, applied by TCRdb to the RACE reads, yields one record per CDR3 protein. The sample consists of around 260,000 distinct CDR3 sequences, approximately 8.6% of them appearing once. Sequenced here: whole blood, sampled in connection with sensitization to the hapten diphenylcyclopropenone (DPC). These receptors all come from a middle-aged woman with alopecia areata. Some clones in this sample may be carry-over from other donors' samples. Both conserved end residues are part of each CDR3. The size of a clone is reported for some rows only, either as once, few or many, or as a class for expanded clones.

v_call	j_call	clone_size	cdr3_aa
TRBV20-1	TRBJ1-5	-	CSARAGGSNQPQHF
TRBV9	TRBJ2-1	few	CASSAGQGLGNEQFF
TRBV28	TRBJ2-3	-	CASSLLGRLPGGDTQYF
TRBV28	TRBJ1-1	few	CASNPGGGAGTEAFF
TRBV20-1	TRBJ2-7	-	CSASSPGDGSYEQYF
TRBV24-1	TRBJ1-5	-	CATSPGTGSFQPQHF
TRBV28	TRBJ2-3	-	CASSWSSLPDTQYF
TRBV12-3/TRBV12-4	TRBJ2-1	-	CASTAGGQITKEQFF
TRBV27	TRBJ2-7	few	CASRGFGGYEQYF
TRBV11-2	TRBJ2-6	few	CASSFGEPGANVLTF
TRBV7-2	TRBJ2-4	many	CASSPGVTKNIQYF
TRBV28	TRBJ2-7	many	CASSFSYEQYF
TRBV29-1	TRBJ1-1	-	CSGGTEYTEAFF
TRBV28	TRBJ1-1	-	CASSRQGTMNTEAFF
TRBV7-8	TRBJ2-1	-	CASSLQAGVTINEQFF
TRBV18	TRBJ1-5	many	CASSPKVGNQPQHF
TRBV2	TRBJ2-2	-	CASSKTTRGTGELFF
TRBV28	TRBJ2-3	few	CASSFGSNQRTQYF
TRBV29-1	TRBJ2-5	-	CSVGRAQETQYF
TRBV14	TRBJ1-2	-	CASSHVQGYGYTF
TRBV29-1	TRBJ1-1	few	CSVARRAGSNTEAFF
TRBV20-1	TRBJ2-7	-	CSARPGSGSYEQYF
TRBV5-1	TRBJ1-6	-	CASSLTENSPLHF
TRBV6-2/TRBV6-3	TRBJ1-1	-	CASSSTQGWTSMNTEAFF
TRBV2	TRBJ2-6	-	CASTLGPTSGANVLTF
TRBV5-8	TRBJ2-3	few	CASSRGQGAPETDTQYF
TRBV10-3	TRBJ1-6	-	CATGTGTGNSPLHF
TRBV5-1	TRBJ2-7	many	CASGPGGTYEQYF
TRBV11-2	TRBJ2-5	-	CASSLAGGSETQYF
TRBV7-8	TRBJ2-2	-	CASSLALSNQLFF